This TCR beta chain was identified during a study of blood T cell repertoires in COVID-19. Study-wide context: T cells, B-cell-depleted T cells, or PBMCs supplied cDNA or gDNA.

In the authors' workflow: Quantification of nucleated cells was approximated via reference gene primer amplification. Profiling relied on immunoSEQ multiplex PCR, and the TCRdb table lists in-frame clones only, not all of them. That table supplies the V and J calls and clone size; D and trimming were determined from the DNA. The sample consists of some 50,000 clones, approximately 86% of them appearing once. CDR3 length equals 14 residues. J gave up 4 bases and V 6 bases, and 4 bases lay outside the gene matches. The germline V gene has CDR1 MNHEY and CDR2 SVGAGI. The rearrangement uses TRBV6-5 and TRBJ2-1; 9 bases fit TRBD2. The origin of this receptor is a woman in her 70s with active COVID-19. Sequencing used peripheral blood. DNA of the CDR3: TGTGCCAGCAGGTCTAGCGGGAATTACAATGAGCAGTTCTTC. This gives the protein CASRSSGNYNEQFF.